The 7 T cell receptor beta chains below were found in one sample sequenced in a study of cytomegalovirus exposure and HLA in healthy donors. Researchers ran the PCR with 60 Vbeta and 13 Jbeta primers. Repertoires were generated with immunoSEQ multiplex PCR, while TCRdb's copy carries only in-frame clones and drops some. In the table there are roughly 120,000 clones, 81% of which are singletons. The sample consisted of PBMCs. These receptors originate from a woman aged 25 to 45 in good health and CMV-seronegative.

The chain links TRBV25-1 to TRBJ2-5; TRBD1 is a possible D gene (5 bases). Per germline, CDR1 MGHDK and CDR2 SYGVNS. This CDR3 has 13 amino acids. The V gene lost 5 bases and the J gene lost 5 bases, with 12 bases spanning the gap. CDR3 sequence: CASSQGGMETQYF. CDR3 bases: TGTGCCAGCAGTCAGGGCGGAATGGAGACCCAGTACTTC.

This clone was detected only a few times. The chain links TRBV2 to TRBJ2-1, with 8 bases that match TRBD1. Germline V gene sequence: CDR1 SNHLY, CDR2 FYNNEI. The length of the CDR3 is 13 residues. V shed 6 bases and J 8 bases; nucleotides not matched to a gene: 6. The CDR3 DNA reads as TGTGCCAGCAGCGAGGACAGGGCATATGAGCAGTTCTTC. This gives the protein CASSEDRAYEQFF.

This chain joins TRBV19 and TRBJ2-7; D unresolved. The CDR3 is 10 amino acids. The V gene lost 4 bases and the J gene lost 7 bases, with 5 bases spanning the gap. Germline V gives CDR1 LNHDA, CDR2 SQIVND (reference sequence). The chain's CDR3 is CASSSREQYF. The CDR3 nucleotides read TGTGCCAGTAGTAGCAGGGAGCAGTACTTC. The full variable domain, in which reference TRBV19 and TRBJ2-7 provide the parts outside the CDR3, is DGGITQSPKYLFRKEGQNVTLSCEQNLNHDAMYWYRQDPGQGLRLIYYSQIVNDFQKGDIAEGYSVSREKKESFPLTVTSAQKNPTAFYLCASSSREQYFGPGTRLTVT.

V is TRBV9 and J is TRBJ2-1, with D possibly TRBD1 on 5 matching bases. Trimming removed 0 bases from V and 6 bases from J, with 10 bases in between. The CDR3 loop spans 14 amino acids. Germline V gene data show CDR1 as SGDLS and CDR2 as YYNGEE. CDR3 sequence (DNA): TGTGCCAGCAGCGTAGATGGGGCTCTCAATGAGCAGTTCTTC. It encodes CASSVDGALNEQFF.

This clone was counted only a few times. The chain employs TRBV7-9 and TRBJ1-2, with D perhaps matching TRBD1 (6 bases). Per germline, CDR1 SEHNR and CDR2 FQNEAQ (reference sequence). This CDR3 is 15 amino acids long. V was trimmed by 8 bases and J by 1 base, leaving 17 bases between them. This CDR3 is CASGGGPKFNYGYTF. The CDR3 nucleotides are TGTGCCAGCGGGGGGGGGCCGAAATTTAACTATGGCTACACCTTC. Supplemented by reference TRBV7-9 and TRBJ1-2, the full variable domain reads DTGVSQNPRHKITKRGQNVTFRCDPISEHNRLYWYRQTLGQGPEFLTYFQNEAQLEKSRLLSDRFSAERPKGSFSTLEIQRTEQGDSAMYLCASGGGPKFNYGYTFGSGTRLTVV.

This clone has a handful of counts. In DNA form, the CDR3 reads TGTGCCAGCAGTGACAGGAGGGGTGAAAAACTGTTTTTT. This translates into CASSDRRGEKLFF. The V and J genes are TRBV6-4 and TRBJ1-4; the D gene is possibly TRBD1 (5 bases). In germline, CDR1 is MRHNA, CDR2 SNTAGT. The V gene lost 2 bases and the J gene lost 7 bases, with 8 bases spanning the gap. The CDR3 has 13 amino acids.

This chain uses TRBV2 with TRBJ2-7; the D is unclear. The V gene's germline CDR1 is SNHLY and CDR2 FYNNEI. The CDR3 consists of 10 residues. V was pared by 5 bases and J by 7 bases, with 6 bases between. The CDR3 sequence: CASSRREQYF. Written as DNA, the CDR3 is TGTGCCAGCAGTCGGCGGGAGCAGTACTTC.